These 27 T cell receptor beta chains were sequenced from one sample in a study of radiotherapy plus CTLA-4 blockade in lung cancer. Sequencing was performed with immunoSEQ multiplex PCR; in TCRdb, only in-frame clones are kept and a portion is missing. The sample has fewer than 150,000 clones, 75% to 80% seen once. The starting material was peripheral blood, obtained from a patient treated with radiotherapy plus ipilimumab. These receptors were obtained from a human donor with non-small cell lung cancer who had a partial response to radiotherapy plus ipilimumab.

V gene TRBV5-1 combines with J gene TRBJ1-2, with a possible D match to TRBD1 (6 bases). This CDR3 has 15 amino acids. V was shortened by 2 bases and J by 4 bases, with 15 bases between the two germline ends. Germline V gene sequence: CDR1 SGHRS, CDR2 YFSETQ. The CDR3 DNA reads TGCGCCAGCAGCTTTGACAGGCCTTTCCTCTATGGCTACACCTTC. Its protein product is CASSFDRPFLYGYTF. The whole variable domain, remainder taken from reference TRBV5-1 and TRBJ1-2, is KAGVTQTPRYLIKTRGQQVTLSCSPISGHRSVSWYQQTPGQGLQFLFEYFSETQRNKGNFPGRFSGRQFSNSRSEMNVSTLELGDSALYLCASSFDRPFLYGYTFGSGTRLTVV.

This clone was detected once. The rearrangement joins TRBV27 to TRBJ2-7, with 7 bases identical to TRBD2. V shed 6 bases and J 3 bases; nucleotides not matched to a gene: 5. Germline CDR1 is MNHEY and CDR2 is SMNVEV (reference sequence). The CDR3 length is 13 residues. The CDR3 region is CASRAPGGYEQYV. CDR3 coding DNA: TGTGCCAGCAGAGCTCCGGGGGGCTACGAGCAGTACGTC.

The CDR3 DNA follows: TGTGCCACCAGCAGAGATGTCGATCCGAGCTATGGCTACACCTTC. This translates into CATSRDVDPSYGYTF. The chain couples TRBV15 to TRBJ1-2; D remains unclear. This CDR3 region has 15 residues. Deletions cut 0 bases from V and 4 bases from J, with 12 bases between. Germline values: CDR1 LNHNV, CDR2 YYDKDF (reference sequence).

The rearrangement uses TRBV7-2 and TRBJ2-3; D might be TRBD1 (6 bases). The CDR3 has 15 residues. V was cut by 3 bases and J by 11 bases, with 21 bases left in between. CDR1 SGHTA and CDR2 FQGNSA come from the germline V gene. The CDR3, as DNA: TGTGCCAGCAGCTTCGTTCCGGCGGATAGCAGGGGGCAGTATTTT. It encodes CASSFVPADSRGQYF.

The DNA for the CDR3 is TGTGCCAGCAGCTTGGCCCACAGGGCCATGACTGAAGCTTTCTTT. Translation gives CASSLAHRAMTEAFF. The V call is TRBV5-4, the J call TRBJ1-1; D possibly corresponds to TRBD1 (6 bases). The CDR3 is made up of 15 amino acids. Germline V gene lookup returns CDR1 SGHNT and CDR2 YYREEE (reference sequence). V was pared by 0 bases and J by 5 bases, with 14 bases between. The full variable domain, rest sourced from reference TRBV5-4 and TRBJ1-1, is ETGVTQSPTHLIKTRGQQVTLRCSSQSGHNTVSWYQQALGQGPQFIFQYYREEENGRGNFPPRFSGLQFPNYSSELNVNALELDDSALYLCASSLAHRAMTEAFFGQGTRLTVV.

This sequence joins TRBV5-6 and TRBJ2-1, with TRBD1 as a possible D gene (6 bases). The V gene's germline CDR1 is SGHDT and CDR2 YYEEEE. V dropped 3 bases and J dropped 2 bases, with 18 bases sitting between them. CDR3 length equals 17 residues. The CDR3 region has the DNA TGTGCCAGCAGCTCCCCCGGGACATTGCGGACCTACAATGAGCAGTTCTTC. This sequence encodes CASSSPGTLRTYNEQFF.

This clone appeared once. The chain has TRBV7-2 and TRBJ2-1; TRBD1 matches at 8 bases. CDR1 SGHTA and CDR2 FQGNSA come from the germline V gene. The CDR3 loop spans 15 amino acids. V was pared by 1 base and J by 4 bases, with 3 bases of the junction left unmatched. The CDR3 loop reads CASSLVGTGYNEQFF. The DNA for the CDR3 is TGTGCCAGCAGCTTAGTGGGGACAGGTTACAATGAGCAGTTCTTC.

The chain combines TRBV28 with TRBJ1-4; D remains unclear. The V end lost 2 bases, the J end lost 5 bases, and 15 bases lay between the germline ends. Per germline, CDR1 MDHEN and CDR2 SYDVKM. The CDR3 totals 16 residues. CDR3 amino acids: CASSLLFGVRNEKLFF. The CDR3 DNA sequence: TGTGCCAGCAGTTTACTATTCGGGGTTAGAAATGAAAAACTGTTTTTT. The whole variable domain, remainder taken from reference TRBV28 and TRBJ1-4, is DVKVTQSSRYLVKRTGEKVFLECVQDMDHENMFWYRQDPGLGLRLIYFSYDVKMKEKGDIPEGYSVSREKKERFSLILESASTNQTSMYLCASSLLFGVRNEKLFFGSGTQLSVL.

Remarks on this clone: The junction differs from germline at one of its ends, possibly a read error. The chain couples TRBV18 to TRBJ2-1, with 10 bases that match TRBD2. The CDR3 sequence is 17 residues long. In germline, CDR1 is KGHSH, CDR2 LQKENI. CDR3 region: CASSPSSGGSSHNEQFF. The CDR3 region has the DNA TGTGCCAGCTCACCATCTAGCGGGGGATCCTCCCACAATGAGCAGTTCTTC.

The chain combines TRBV5-1 with TRBJ2-1; TRBD1 matches 9 bases. The germline V gene encodes CDR1 SGHRS and CDR2 YFSETQ. The J segment lost 6 bases and the V segment lost 3 bases, leaving 7 bases of the junction unmatched. The CDR3 is 15 amino acids. CDR3 protein: CASSSGDRVVNEQFF. DNA for the CDR3: TGCGCCAGCAGCTCCGGGGACAGGGTGGTCAATGAGCAGTTCTTC.

In this sample, this clone turned up a few times. V usage is TRBV7-2 and J usage is TRBJ1-5, with a tentative D call TRBD1 (6 bases). The CDR3 consists of 15 residues. The V end lost 3 bases, the J end lost 5 bases, and 14 bases lay between the germline ends. Germline V CDR1 and CDR2: SGHTA, FQGNSA. CDR3 coding DNA: TGTGCCAGCAGCTTTGGGGGGGGCCGGGATCAGCCCCAGCATTTT. Its protein product is CASSFGGGRDQPQHF.

V is TRBV5-6 and J is TRBJ2-2; 10 positions agree with TRBD1. V trimming: 0 bases; J trimming: 7 bases; junction bases outside the gene matches: 6. The CDR3 is 16 amino acids. The V gene's germline CDR1 is SGHDT and CDR2 YYEEEE. The CDR3 sequence is CASSLGDRGNGGELFF. The CDR3 DNA reads TGTGCCAGCAGCTTGGGGGACAGGGGTAATGGCGGGGAGCTGTTTTTT.

The rearrangement links TRBV15 to TRBJ1-5; D is unresolved. This CDR3 has 13 amino acids. The germline V gene encodes CDR1 LNHNV and CDR2 YYDKDF (reference sequence). V lost 0 bases and J 4 bases, leaving 4 bases between the germline ends. The CDR3 DNA is TGTGCCACCAGCAGAGATAGAAATCAGCCCCAGCATTTT. The encoded protein is CATSRDRNQPQHF.

V usage is TRBV5-1 and J usage is TRBJ1-5; 12 bases fit TRBD1. J gave up 4 bases and V 4 bases, and 9 bases lay outside the gene matches. The germline V gene has CDR1 SGHRS and CDR2 YFSETQ. There are 17 residues in the CDR3. CDR3 sequence (DNA): TGCGCCAGCAGCCCAGGGACAGGGGGCGCGGTGAATCAGCCCCAGCATTTT. This gives the protein CASSPGTGGAVNQPQHF.

V is TRBV7-2 and J is TRBJ2-2; 7 nucleotides match TRBD2. Per the germline V gene, CDR1 is SGHTA and CDR2 is FQGNSA. This CDR3 is 15 amino acids long. With V trimmed by 3 bases and J by 13 bases, 14 bases remained unmatched. CDR3: CASSFREPSGPALFF. The CDR3 DNA reads TGTGCCAGCAGCTTCCGGGAGCCTAGCGGACCAGCGCTGTTTTTT.

The J gene is TRBJ2-7, the V gene TRBV9; 7 bases align to TRBD1. The CDR3 consists of 13 residues. The germline CDR1 and CDR2 sequences are SGDLS and YYNGEE. V lost 4 bases and J lost 5; bases outside the gene matches: 6. CDR3 nucleotides: TGTGCCAGCAGCTCTATGACAGGGAACGAGCAGTACTTC. Translated, it gives CASSSMTGNEQYF.

This clone was observed a few times. The chain links TRBV7-8 to TRBJ1-2; D possibly corresponds to TRBD1 (6 bases). Trimming left V 2 bases short and J 12 bases short, with 16 bases between. In germline, CDR1 is SGHVS, CDR2 FQNEAQ. The CDR3 totals 13 residues. CDR3 sequence (DNA): TGTGCCAGCAGCTTAAACAGGGAAGAAGGCCACACCTTC. Translating gives CASSLNREEGHTF.

This clone was found a few times. The chain links TRBV15 to TRBJ1-1; TRBD1 might be the D (5 bases). The CDR3 extends over 15 amino acids. Trimming removed 1 base at V and 1 base at J, with 10 bases between. Germline CDR1 reads LNHNV; CDR2 reads YYDKDF (reference sequence). CDR3 DNA: TGTGCCACCAGCAGAGGGGGGGGAGAGAACACTGAAGCTTTCTTT. It encodes CATSRGGGENTEAFF.

V usage is TRBV6-1 and J usage is TRBJ1-4; 7 bases agree with TRBD1. V was pared by 6 bases and J by 0 bases, with 4 bases of the junction left unmatched. This CDR3 comprises 15 residues. In germline, CDR1 is MNHNS, CDR2 SASEGT. The DNA of the CDR3 is TGTGCCAGCAGCGACGGACAGGCAACTAATGAAAAACTGTTTTTT. Amino acid sequence: CASSDGQATNEKLFF.

V and J are TRBV7-8 and TRBJ1-4, with D hard to call. Germline V gene data show CDR1 as SGHVS and CDR2 as FQNEAQ. The CDR3 runs to 13 residues. Trimming removed 3 bases at V and 8 bases at J, with 10 bases between. This CDR3 reads CASSFRSGEKLFF. CDR3 nucleotides: TGTGCCAGCAGCTTCCGTTCGGGGGAAAAACTGTTTTTT.

The table lists this clone with a count of one. The J gene is TRBJ1-3, the V gene TRBV9; TRBD1 agrees at 7 bases. V gave up 0 bases and J gave up 0 bases; unmatched junction bases: 9. Germline CDR1 SGDLS, CDR2 YYNGEE. The CDR3 is 18 amino acids. CDR3 DNA: TGTGCCAGCAGCGTAGATCCGGGACAGCGCAGCTCTGGAAACACCATATATTTT. Protein: CASSVDPGQRSSGNTIYF.

V and J are TRBV7-9 and TRBJ2-6; D call uncertain. V lost 8 bases, J lost 2 bases, and 13 bases lay in between. This CDR3 spans 15 amino acids. Per germline, CDR1 SEHNR and CDR2 FQNEAQ (reference sequence). For the CDR3, the DNA is TGTGCCAGCTTCTCTCGTTCCCCTGGGGCCAACGTCCTGACTTTC. Translation gives CASFSRSPGANVLTF. Using reference TRBV7-9 and TRBJ2-6 for the parts outside the CDR3, the full variable domain is DTGVSQNPRHKITKRGQNVTFRCDPISEHNRLYWYRQTLGQGPEFLTYFQNEAQLEKSRLLSDRFSAERPKGSFSTLEIQRTEQGDSAMYLCASFSRSPGANVLTFGAGSRLTVL.

V is TRBV29-1 and J is TRBJ1-3, with TRBD1 matching 9 bases. This CDR3 has 12 amino acids. CDR1 is SQVTM, CDR2 ANQGSEA, per germline. V shed 6 bases and J 6 bases; nucleotides not matched to a gene: 3. CDR3 bases: TGCAGCGTGAGGACAGGGGCAAACACCATATATTTT. Protein product: CSVRTGANTIYF.

This clone was detected ten times or more. V gene TRBV9 combines with J gene TRBJ2-2, with 8 positions matching TRBD2. Trimming took 3 bases from V and 0 from J; bases not matched to a gene: 7. CDR3 size: 17 residues. Germline lookup yields CDR1 SGDLS and CDR2 YYNGEE. CDR3: CASSAPAGAPNTGELFF. DNA for the CDR3: TGTGCCAGCAGCGCCCCAGCGGGGGCGCCGAACACCGGGGAGCTGTTTTTT.

The chain joins TRBV7-9 to TRBJ1-1, with 8 bases lining up with TRBD1. Germline CDR1 reads SEHNR; CDR2 reads FQNEAQ (reference sequence). This CDR3 region has 14 residues. V was clipped by 4 bases and J by 1 base; unmatched bases: 2. The DNA for the CDR3 is TGTGCCAGCAGCTGGGGACAGGCGAACACTGAAGCTTTCTTT. This translates into CASSWGQANTEAFF.

The J gene is TRBJ1-1, the V gene TRBV19, with D maybe TRBD1 (5 bases). The V gene lost 8 bases and the J gene lost 8 bases, with 18 bases spanning the gap. Germline CDR1 and CDR2: LNHDA and SQIVND (reference sequence). The CDR3 covers 13 residues. CDR3 in DNA: TGTGCCAGTCGGGTTGGGGGGGGACTCGAAGCTTTCTTT. Protein sequence: CASRVGGGLEAFF.

This chain links TRBV6-6 with TRBJ2-7, with a possible D match to TRBD2 (6 bases). CDR1 is MNHNY, CDR2 SVGAGI, per germline (reference sequence). The CDR3 runs 15 residues. V lost 7 bases, J lost 6 bases, and 22 bases lay in between. The CDR3 DNA follows: TGTGCCAGCAACGGGGGACTGGGGGAGTTGGGCGAGCAGTACTTC. This sequence encodes CASNGGLGELGEQYF.